This TCR beta chain was sequenced during a study of T cells in Graves' hyperthyroidism and ophthalmopathy. The source material, RNA transcripts, was used to amplify TCR beta CDR3 regions. The TCR CDR3 was amplified in a first-round RT-PCR using the HTBI primer set. MiXCR, run by TCRdb on the multiplex PCR reads, gives a single entry per CDR3 protein. The sample carries hundreds of thousands of distinct CDR3 sequences, around 14% recorded once. To note about this clonotype: What it binds is not known.

Trimming took off 5 bases at V and 0 bases at J, with 16 bases between the two ends. The germline V gene encodes CDR1 SGDLS and CDR2 YYNGEE. This CDR3 contains 16 residues. Study-wide findings and caveats: Ophthalmopathy, which appeared later, was predicted by the model a median roughly 6.4 months before onset. Patients with ophthalmopathy were separated from those with stable hyperthyroidism by a 13 V-J model.

The study excluded patients with uncontrolled infection, other autoimmune disease, pregnancy or lactation. This sequence originates from a woman younger than 30 with Graves' hyperthyroidism. Input material: blood. The chain couples TRBV9 to TRBJ2-3, with unresolved D. CDR3 bases: TGTGCCAGCAGTTCCGCTACCGCCAGGAGCACAGATACGCAGTATTTT. Protein product: CASSSATARSTDTQYF.